The present T cell receptor (beta chain) was sequenced within a study of shared clonotypes between healthy human individuals. Study-wide findings and caveats: Relative to clonotypes present in all four donors, those not shared had lower generation probabilities.

This CDR3 has 14 amino acids. With 0 bases removed from V and 7 bases from J, the gap between germline ends came to 14 bases. From germline, CDR1 is SGHKS and CDR2 YYEKEE (reference sequence). Regarding this clone: Its antigen remains unidentified.

Sequencing used immunoSEQ multiplex PCR; TCRdb keeps in-frame clones, though not all of them. This sample yields 1.5 million to 2.5 million clones, of which approximately 94% are seen a single time; roughly 1.2% belongs to the top ten. Naive CD8 cells lacked CD45RO, underwent positive selection for CCR7 and left out terminally differentiated effector memory CD45RA+ cells. V and J are TRBV5-5 and TRBJ2-7; TRBD1 might be the D (6 bases). The sequenced sample was naive CD8+ T cells sorted from blood. The source is a man aged 18-30 years in good health. CDR3 amino acids: CASSLVQGSGEQYF. CDR3 nucleotides: TGTGCCAGCAGCTTGGTCCAGGGGTCGGGAGAGCAGTACTTC.